This is a list of T cell receptor beta chains from one sample in a study of tumor-infiltrating lymphocytes in primary liver carcinoma. Via MiXCR, TCRdb re-called the multiplex PCR reads, giving one row per CDR3 protein. The data contain about 130,000 distinct CDR3 sequences, around 64% of them seen just once; the ten biggest clones take up 8.4%. The sequencing sample was made of liver tumor tissue from sampling region 3. These receptors were obtained from a woman aged 55-75 years with primary liver carcinoma and hepatitis B virus infection. Both conserved end residues are part of each CDR3. D genes are given only for firm matches. A row's size may be missing; if present it is once, few, many or a size class.

size | D | J | V | CDR3 | DNA
NA | NA | TRBJ2-5 | TRBV11-3 | CDSSLVQETQYF | TGTGACAGCAGCTTGGTACAAGAGACCCAGTACTTC
NA | TRBD2 | TRBJ2-5 | TRBV5-4 | CASRLTRTSGSIETQYF | TGTGCCAGCAGATTGACAAGGACTAGTGGGAGCATCGAGACCCAATACTTC
NA | NA | TRBJ2-1 | TRBV4-2 | CASNGAQSSYNEQFF | TGTGCCAGCAACGGAGCCCAAAGCTCCTACAACGAGCAGTTCTTC
NA | NA | TRBJ1-4 | TRBV6-1 | CASSEDGLGNEKLFF | TGTGCCAGCAGCGAAGATGGGCTTGGTAATGAAAAACTGTTTTTT
NA | NA | TRBJ2-6 | TRBV6-1 | CASSEGFFGANVLTF | TGTGCCAGCAGTGAAGGCTTCTTTGGGGCCAACGTCCTGACATTC
many | NA | TRBJ2-2 | TRBV28 | CASSFSREGTGELFF | TGTGCCAGCAGTTTTAGCAGGGAAGGCACCGGGGAGCTGTTTTTT
few | TRBD1 | TRBJ2-1 | TRBV5-4 | CASSVQGNNEQFF | TGTGCCAGCAGCGTACAGGGGAACAATGAGCAGTTCTTC
NA | NA | TRBJ2-1 | TRBV11-2 | CARSSESGDYNEQFF | TGTGCCCGCAGCTCTGAGAGCGGAGATTATAATGAGCAGTTCTTC
NA | NA | TRBJ1-1 | TRBV11-3 | CASSQDGFNNDAFF | TGTGCCAGCAGCCAGGACGGCTTCAACAATGATGCTTTCTTT
many | NA | TRBJ1-3 | TRBV6-1 | CASRNSGNTIYF | TGTGCCAGCAGAAACAGTGGAAACACCATATATTTT
NA | NA | TRBJ1-1 | TRBV3-1 | CASSLKGAAEAFF | TGTGCCAGCAGCCTCAAGGGCGCTGCTGAAGCTTTCTTT
NA | NA | TRBJ1-2 | TRBV20-1 | CSATNRVEDTF | TGCAGTGCTACGAACAGGGTGGAGGACACCTTC
NA | NA | TRBJ2-3 | TRBV6-5 | CASRGGGRAVTQYF | TGTGCCAGCCGGGGAGGGGGGCGCGCAGTTACACAGTATTTT
NA | TRBD2 | TRBJ2-7 | TRBV6-6 | CASSETASGSRDEQYF | TGTGCCAGCAGCGAGACCGCTAGCGGGAGTAGAGACGAGCAGTACTTC
NA | NA | TRBJ2-7 | TRBV12-3/TRBV12-4 | CASSLTSWLSSVDYEQYF | TGTGCCAGCAGTTTAACGAGTTGGCTGAGCTCTGTGGACTACGAGCAGTACTTC
medium-sized | TRBD1 | TRBJ2-2 | TRBV11-3 | CASNLQGDGELFF | TGTGCCAGCAACCTCCAGGGGGACGGGGAGCTGTTTTTT
NA | TRBD1 | TRBJ1-1 | TRBV29-1 | CNVLTRTGNTEAFF | TGCAACGTTCTTACCAGGACAGGGAACACTGAAGCTTTCTTT
NA | NA | TRBJ2-4 | TRBV11-2 | CASSSFYYTRGETKNIQYF | TGTGCCAGCAGCTCATTCTACTACACCCGTGGTGAAACCAAAAACATTCAGTACTTC
NA | NA | TRBJ2-3 | TRBV10-3 | CATKDTTKYF | TGTGCCACCAAGGACACCACGAAGTATTTT
many | NA | TRBJ1-2 | TRBV10-3 | CASGDPTDSNYGYTF | TGTGCCTCCGGGGACCCCACAGACAGTAACTATGGCTACACCTTC
NA | NA | TRBJ2-1 | TRBV14 | CVSIQDRERTRKPQFF | TGTGTCAGCATCCAAGATCGGGAGCGAACTCGCAAACCCCAGTTCTTC
many | NA | TRBJ2-6 | TRBV28 | CASSFLGGAGANVLTF | TGTGCCAGCAGTTTTTTAGGGGGGGCTGGGGCCAACGTCCTGACTTTC
NA | NA | TRBJ2-5 | TRBV5-1 | CASSLGMNKAGETQYF | TGCGCCAGCAGCTTAGGCATGAACAAGGCCGGGGAGACCCAGTACTTC
NA | TRBD1 | TRBJ2-5 | TRBV11-2 | CASSRPTGATEGEIQYF | TGTGCCAGCAGCAGACCTACAGGGGCCACCGAGGGGGAGATCCAGTACTTC
NA | NA | TRBJ2-7 | TRBV11-2 | CASPPGGSYEQYF | TGTGCCAGCCCTCCCGGGGGCTCCTACGAGCAGTACTTC
NA | TRBD2 | TRBJ2-5 | TRBV28 | CASSKSLAGGETQYF | TGTGCCAGCAGCAAGTCTCTAGCGGGAGGAGAGACCCAGTACTTC
NA | TRBD1 | TRBJ2-7 | TRBV28 | CANSSPGQGFYEQYF | TGTGCCAACAGTTCGCCGGGACAGGGTTTCTACGAGCAGTACTTC
NA | NA | TRBJ2-7 | TRBV20-1 | CSARLYYEQYF | TGCAGTGCTAGACTGTACTACGAGCAGTACTTC
NA | NA | TRBJ2-3 | TRBV7-9 | CASSLEAHRFPTDTQYF | TGTGCCAGCAGCTTAGAGGCACACAGGTTCCCCACAGATACGCAGTATTTT
many | NA | TRBJ2-1 | TRBV10-1 | CASSEGVSYNEQFF | TGCGCCAGCAGTGAGGGGGTCTCCTACAATGAGCAGTTCTTC
NA | NA | TRBJ2-5 | TRBV10-2 | CASRLGPTEIQYF | TGCGCTAGCAGACTAGGGCCAACAGAGATCCAGTACTTC
NA | TRBD1 | TRBJ1-1 | TRBV30 | CAWTPWTGRPEAFF | TGTGCCTGGACCCCGTGGACAGGGAGACCTGAAGCTTTCTTT
many | TRBD1 | TRBJ1-6 | TRBV6-6 | CASRDRGQGSPLHF | TGTGCCAGCAGAGACAGGGGGCAGGGGTCACCCCTCCACTTT
once | NA | TRBJ2-7 | TRBV11-2 | CANTTPGRETRGEQYF | TGTGCCAACACGACCCCTGGGCGGGAGACAAGGGGGGAGCAGTACTTC
NA | TRBD2 | TRBJ2-3 | TRBV12-3/TRBV12-4 | CASRDGTSVRGGTDTQYF | TGTGCCAGCAGGGATGGGACTAGCGTGAGGGGGGGCACAGATACGCAGTATTTT
NA | NA | TRBJ2-1 | TRBV11-2 | CASSLLPIFNEQFF | TGTGCCAGTAGCTTATTACCTATCTTCAATGAGCAGTTCTTC
NA | TRBD1 | TRBJ1-2 | TRBV5-4 | CASGQPTGGGYDYTF | TGTGCCAGCGGCCAACCCACAGGGGGGGGCTATGACTACACCTTC